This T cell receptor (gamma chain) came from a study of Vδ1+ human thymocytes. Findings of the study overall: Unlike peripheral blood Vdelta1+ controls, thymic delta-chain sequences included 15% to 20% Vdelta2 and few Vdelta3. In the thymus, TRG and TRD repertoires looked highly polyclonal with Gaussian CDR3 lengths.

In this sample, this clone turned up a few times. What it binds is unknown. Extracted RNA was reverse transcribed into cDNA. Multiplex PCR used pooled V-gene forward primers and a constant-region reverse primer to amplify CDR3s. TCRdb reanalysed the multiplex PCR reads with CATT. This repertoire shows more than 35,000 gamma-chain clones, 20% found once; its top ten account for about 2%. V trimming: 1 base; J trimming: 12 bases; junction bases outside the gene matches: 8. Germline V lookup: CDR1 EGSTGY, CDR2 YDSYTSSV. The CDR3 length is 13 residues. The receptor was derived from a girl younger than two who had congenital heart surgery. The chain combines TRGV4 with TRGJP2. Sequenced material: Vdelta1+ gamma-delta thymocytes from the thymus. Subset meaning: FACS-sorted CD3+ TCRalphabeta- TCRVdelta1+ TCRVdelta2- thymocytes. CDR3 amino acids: CATWDGGRRIKTF. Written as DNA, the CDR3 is TGTGCCACCTGGGATGGCGGGAGGAGGATCAAGACGTTT.